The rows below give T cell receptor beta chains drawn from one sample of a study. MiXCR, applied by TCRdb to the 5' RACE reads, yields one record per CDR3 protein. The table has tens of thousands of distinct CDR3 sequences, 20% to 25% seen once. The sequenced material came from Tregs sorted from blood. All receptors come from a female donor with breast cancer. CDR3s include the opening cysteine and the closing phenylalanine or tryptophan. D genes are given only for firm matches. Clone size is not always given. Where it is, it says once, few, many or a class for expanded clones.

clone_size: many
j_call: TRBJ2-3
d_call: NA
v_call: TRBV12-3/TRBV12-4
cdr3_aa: CASSIIKGADTQYF
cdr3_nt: TGTGCCAGCAGTATAATAAAGGGCGCAGATACGCAGTATTTT

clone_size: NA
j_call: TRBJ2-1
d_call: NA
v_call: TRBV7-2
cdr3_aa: CASTYLGRRSNEQFF
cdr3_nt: TGTGCCAGCACCTATCTCGGGAGAAGGAGCAATGAGCAGTTCTTC

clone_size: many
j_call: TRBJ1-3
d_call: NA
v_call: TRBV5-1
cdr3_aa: CASSLQPLLSGNTIYF
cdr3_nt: TGCGCCAGCAGCTTGCAACCACTCCTCTCTGGAAACACCATATATTTT

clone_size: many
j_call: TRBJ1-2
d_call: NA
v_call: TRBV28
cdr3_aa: CASSQTTRRGYTF
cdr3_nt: TGTGCCAGCAGTCAAACAACCCGACGTGGCTACACCTTC

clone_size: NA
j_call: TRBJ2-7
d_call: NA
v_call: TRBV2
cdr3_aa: CASSVQGYEQYF
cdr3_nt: TGTGCCAGCAGTGTGCAGGGTTACGAGCAGTACTTC

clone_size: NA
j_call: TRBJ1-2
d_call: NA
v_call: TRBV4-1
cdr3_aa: CASSHQQGPAGYTF
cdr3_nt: TGCGCCAGCAGCCACCAACAGGGTCCCGCTGGCTACACCTTC

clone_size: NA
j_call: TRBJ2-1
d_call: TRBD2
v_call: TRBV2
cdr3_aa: CASRASGYNEQFF
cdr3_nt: TGTGCCAGCAGGGCTAGCGGATACAATGAGCAGTTCTTC

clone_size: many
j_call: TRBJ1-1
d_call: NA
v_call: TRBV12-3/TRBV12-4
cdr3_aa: CASSQGLETEAFF
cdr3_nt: TGTGCCAGCAGTCAGGGGTTAGAGACTGAAGCTTTCTTT

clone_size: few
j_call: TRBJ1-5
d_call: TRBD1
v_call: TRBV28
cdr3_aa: CASSLPDRRGLPQHF
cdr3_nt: TGTGCCAGCAGTCTACCGGACAGGCGCGGGCTGCCCCAGCATTTT

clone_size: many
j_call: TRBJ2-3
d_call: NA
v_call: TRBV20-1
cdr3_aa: CSARGGADTQYF
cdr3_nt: TGCAGTGCTAGAGGGGGCGCAGATACGCAGTATTTT

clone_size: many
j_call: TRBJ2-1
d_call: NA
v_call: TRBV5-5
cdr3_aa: CASSPLEGPNEQFF
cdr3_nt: TGTGCCAGCAGCCCCCTCGAGGGCCCCAATGAGCAGTTCTTC

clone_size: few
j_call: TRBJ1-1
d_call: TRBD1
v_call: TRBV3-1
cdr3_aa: CASWDRGWNTEAFF
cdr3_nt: TGTGCCAGTTGGGACAGGGGATGGAACACTGAAGCTTTCTTT

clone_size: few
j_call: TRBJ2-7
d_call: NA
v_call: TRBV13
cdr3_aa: CASSSMETGYEQYF
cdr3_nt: TGTGCCAGCAGCTCTATGGAGACGGGCTACGAGCAGTACTTC

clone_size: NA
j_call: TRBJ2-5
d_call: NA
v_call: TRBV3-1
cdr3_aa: CASSQVGQETQYF
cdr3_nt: TGTGCCAGCAGCCAAGTCGGTCAAGAGACCCAGTACTTC

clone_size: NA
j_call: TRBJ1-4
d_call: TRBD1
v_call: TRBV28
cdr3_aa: CASSLLPGQANEKLFF
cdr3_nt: TGTGCCAGCAGTTTATTGCCGGGACAGGCTAATGAAAAACTGTTTTTT

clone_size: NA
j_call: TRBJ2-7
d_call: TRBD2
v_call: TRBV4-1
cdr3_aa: CASSSSGESSYEQYF
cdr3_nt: TGCGCCAGCAGCTCTAGCGGGGAGAGCTCCTACGAGCAGTACTTC

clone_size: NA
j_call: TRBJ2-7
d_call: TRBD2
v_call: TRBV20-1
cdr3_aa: CSARDSLAGDSYEQYF
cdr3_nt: TGCAGTGCTAGAGATTCTTTAGCGGGAGACTCCTACGAGCAGTACTTC

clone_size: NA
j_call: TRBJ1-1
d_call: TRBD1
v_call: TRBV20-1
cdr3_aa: CSATRQGITEAFF
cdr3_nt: TGCAGTGCTACCCGACAGGGGATCACTGAAGCTTTCTTT

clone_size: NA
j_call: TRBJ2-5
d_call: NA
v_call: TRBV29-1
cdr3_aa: CSAPMGISRETQYF
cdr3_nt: TGCAGCGCCCCGATGGGCATCAGTAGGGAGACCCAGTACTTC

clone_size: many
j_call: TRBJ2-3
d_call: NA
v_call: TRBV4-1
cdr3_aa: CASSSGAGSRDAQYF
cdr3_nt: TGCGCCAGCAGCTCTGGAGCCGGTTCAAGAGATGCGCAGTATTTT

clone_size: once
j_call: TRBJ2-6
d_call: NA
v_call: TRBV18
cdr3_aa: CASSPQALGAASGANVLTF
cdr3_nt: TGTGCCAGCTCACCACAGGCTCTGGGGGCGGCCTCTGGGGCCAACGTCCTGACTTTC

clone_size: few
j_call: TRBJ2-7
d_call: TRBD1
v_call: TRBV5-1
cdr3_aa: CASSWTGGREQYF
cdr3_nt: TGCGCCAGCTCCTGGACAGGGGGTCGGGAGCAGTACTTC

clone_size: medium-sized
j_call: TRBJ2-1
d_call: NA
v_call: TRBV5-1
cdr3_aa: CASSLSQPTDEQFF
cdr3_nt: TGCGCCAGCAGCTTAAGTCAGCCGACGGACGAGCAGTTCTTC

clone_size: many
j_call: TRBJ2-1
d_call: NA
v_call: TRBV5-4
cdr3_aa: CASSPTGHTISSYNEQFF
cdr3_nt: TGTGCCAGCAGCCCGACAGGACACACCATATCCTCCTACAATGAGCAGTTCTTC

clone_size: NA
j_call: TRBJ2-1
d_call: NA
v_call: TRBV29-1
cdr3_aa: CSVETTRYNEQFF
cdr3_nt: TGCAGCGTTGAGACAACACGGTACAATGAGCAGTTCTTC

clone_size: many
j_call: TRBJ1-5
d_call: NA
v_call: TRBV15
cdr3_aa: CATSRDNQPQHF
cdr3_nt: TGTGCCACCAGCAGGGACAATCAGCCCCAGCATTTT

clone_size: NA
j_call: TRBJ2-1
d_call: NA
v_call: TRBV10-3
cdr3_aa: CAISEGGSPSYNEQFF
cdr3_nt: TGTGCCATCAGTGAAGGTGGGAGCCCCTCCTACAATGAGCAGTTCTTC

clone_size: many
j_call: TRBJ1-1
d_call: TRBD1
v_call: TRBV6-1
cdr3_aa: CAILLDPGSGQGVFYAEAFF
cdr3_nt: TGTGCCATCCTACTAGACCCGGGGTCGGGACAGGGAGTTTTTTACGCTGAAGCTTTCTTT